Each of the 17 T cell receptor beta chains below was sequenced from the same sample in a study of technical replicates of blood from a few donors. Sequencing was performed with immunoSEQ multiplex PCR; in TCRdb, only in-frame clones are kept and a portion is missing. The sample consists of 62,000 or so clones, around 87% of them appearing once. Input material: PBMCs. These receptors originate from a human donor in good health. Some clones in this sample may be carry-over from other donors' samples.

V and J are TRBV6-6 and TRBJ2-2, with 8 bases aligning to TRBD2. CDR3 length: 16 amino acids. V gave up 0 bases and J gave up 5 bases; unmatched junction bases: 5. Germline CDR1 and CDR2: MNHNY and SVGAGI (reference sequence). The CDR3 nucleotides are TGTGCCAGCAGTTACTCGGGTTTAGCGGGGACCGGGGAGCTGTTTTTT. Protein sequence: CASSYSGLAGTGELFF.

The CDR3 coding sequence is TGCGCCAGCAGCGTCGGACTAGCGGGAGGCTTCCTCACAGATACGCAGTATTTT. Translation gives CASSVGLAGGFLTDTQYF. V and J are TRBV5-1 and TRBJ2-3, with 14 bases aligning to TRBD2. Germline V gene data show CDR1 as SGHRS and CDR2 as YFSETQ. The CDR3 loop spans 18 amino acids. V gave up 4 bases and J gave up 2 bases; unmatched junction bases: 9.

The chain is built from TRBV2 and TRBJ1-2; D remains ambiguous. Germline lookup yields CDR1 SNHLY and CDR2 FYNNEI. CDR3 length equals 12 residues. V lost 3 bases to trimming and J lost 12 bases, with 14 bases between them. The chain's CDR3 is CASSDLFGGNTF. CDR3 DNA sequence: TGTGCCAGCAGTGATCTCTTCGGAGGGAACACCTTC.

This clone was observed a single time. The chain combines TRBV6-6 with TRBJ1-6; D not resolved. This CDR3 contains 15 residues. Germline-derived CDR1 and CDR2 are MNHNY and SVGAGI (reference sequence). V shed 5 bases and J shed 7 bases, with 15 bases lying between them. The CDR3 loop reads CASSLTSQKNSPLHF. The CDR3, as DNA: TGTGCCAGCAGTCTTACCTCACAGAAGAATTCACCCCTCCACTTT.

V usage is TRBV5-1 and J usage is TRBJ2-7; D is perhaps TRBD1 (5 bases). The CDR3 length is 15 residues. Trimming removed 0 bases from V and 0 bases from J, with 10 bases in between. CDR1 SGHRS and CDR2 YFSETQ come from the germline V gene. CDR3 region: CASSLEGDSSYEQYF. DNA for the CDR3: TGCGCCAGCAGCTTGGAAGGGGATTCCTCCTACGAGCAGTACTTC.

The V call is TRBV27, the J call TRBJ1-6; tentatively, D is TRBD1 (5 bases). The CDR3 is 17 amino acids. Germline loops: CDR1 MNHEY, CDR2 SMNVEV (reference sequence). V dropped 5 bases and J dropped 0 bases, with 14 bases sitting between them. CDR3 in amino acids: CASSIRGLSSYNSPLHF. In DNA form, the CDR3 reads TGTGCCAGCAGTATAAGGGGCCTCAGCTCCTATAATTCACCCCTCCACTTT.

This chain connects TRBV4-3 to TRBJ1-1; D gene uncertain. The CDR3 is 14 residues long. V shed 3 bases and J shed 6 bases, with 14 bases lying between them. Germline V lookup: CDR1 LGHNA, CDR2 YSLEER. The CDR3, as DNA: TGCGCCAGCAGCCAGTTCAAGCAGGTCGCTGAAGCTTTCTTT. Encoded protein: CASSQFKQVAEAFF.

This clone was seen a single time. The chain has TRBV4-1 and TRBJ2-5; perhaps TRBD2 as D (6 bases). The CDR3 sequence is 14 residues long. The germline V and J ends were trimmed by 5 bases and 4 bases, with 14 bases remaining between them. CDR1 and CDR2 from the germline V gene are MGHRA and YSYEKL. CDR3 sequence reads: CASSSPGRGETQYF. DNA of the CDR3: TGCGCCAGCAGCTCACCCGGGCGGGGAGAGACCCAGTACTTC.

The CDR3 region is CAISGTGQEGEQYF. For the CDR3, the DNA is TGTGCCATCTCGGGGACAGGGCAGGAAGGCGAGCAGTACTTC. The chain uses TRBV10-3 and TRBJ2-7, with TRBD1 matching over 9 bases. The ends lost 8 bases at V and 6 bases at J; junction bases unmatched: 11. Germline V gene lookup returns CDR1 ENHRY and CDR2 SYGVKD. This CDR3 contains 14 residues.

This CDR3 reads CASSLFTSGSYEQYF. Here the CDR3 DNA reads TGCGCCAGCAGCTTGTTCACTAGCGGGAGTTACGAGCAGTACTTC. The chain employs TRBV5-1 and TRBJ2-7, with TRBD2 matching 11 bases. V was pared by 1 base and J by 4 bases, with 4 bases of the junction left unmatched. The CDR3 is made up of 15 amino acids. Germline CDR1 SGHRS, CDR2 YFSETQ.

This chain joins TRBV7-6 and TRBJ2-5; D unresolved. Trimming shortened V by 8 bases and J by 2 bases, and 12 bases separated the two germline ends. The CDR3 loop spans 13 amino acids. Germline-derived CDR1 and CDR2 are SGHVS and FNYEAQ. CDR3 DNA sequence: TGTGCCAGCGCCTTGTCGCGGCAAGAGACCCAGTACTTC. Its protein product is CASALSRQETQYF.

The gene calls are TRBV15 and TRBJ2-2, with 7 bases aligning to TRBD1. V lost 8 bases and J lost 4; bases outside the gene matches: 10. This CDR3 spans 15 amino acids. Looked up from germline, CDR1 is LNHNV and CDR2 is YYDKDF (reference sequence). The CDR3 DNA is TGTGCCACCCGCGGGCAGGGGGTGGGCACCGGGGAGCTGTTTTTT. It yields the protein CATRGQGVGTGELFF.

The CDR3 DNA follows: TGTGCCATCAGGGGGGAGCGGGAGGTAAACAATGAGCAGTTCTTC. It yields the protein CAIRGEREVNNEQFF. V is TRBV10-3 and J is TRBJ2-1, with 9 bases identical to TRBD2. Germline CDR1 and CDR2: ENHRY and SYGVKD. This CDR3 spans 15 amino acids. J gave up 5 bases and V 6 bases, and 8 bases lay outside the gene matches.

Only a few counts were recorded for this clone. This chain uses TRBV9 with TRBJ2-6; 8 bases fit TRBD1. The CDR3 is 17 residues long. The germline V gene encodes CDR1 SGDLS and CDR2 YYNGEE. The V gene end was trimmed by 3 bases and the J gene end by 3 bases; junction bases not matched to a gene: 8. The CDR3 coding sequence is TGTGCCAGCAGCGGCTTCCAGGGGGCGGGTGGGGCCAACGTCCTGACTTTC. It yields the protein CASSGFQGAGGANVLTF.

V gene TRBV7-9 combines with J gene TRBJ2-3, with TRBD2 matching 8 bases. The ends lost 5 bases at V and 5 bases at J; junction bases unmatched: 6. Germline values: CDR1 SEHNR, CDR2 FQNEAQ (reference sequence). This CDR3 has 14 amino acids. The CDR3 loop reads CASSRGGRGDTQYF. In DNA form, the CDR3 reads TGTGCCAGCAGCCGGGGGGGCCGGGGAGATACGCAGTATTTT. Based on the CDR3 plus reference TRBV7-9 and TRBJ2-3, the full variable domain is DTGVSQNPRHKITKRGQNVTFRCDPISEHNRLYWYRQTLGQGPEFLTYFQNEAQLEKSRLLSDRFSAERPKGSFSTLEIQRTEQGDSAMYLCASSRGGRGDTQYFGPGTRLTVL.

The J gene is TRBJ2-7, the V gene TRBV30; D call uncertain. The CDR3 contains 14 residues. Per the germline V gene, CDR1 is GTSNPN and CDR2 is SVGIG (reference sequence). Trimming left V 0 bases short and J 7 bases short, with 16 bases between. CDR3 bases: TGTGCCTGGAGTGTGGGCAGTGGGTTCGAGGAGCAGTACTTC. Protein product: CAWSVGSGFEEQYF.

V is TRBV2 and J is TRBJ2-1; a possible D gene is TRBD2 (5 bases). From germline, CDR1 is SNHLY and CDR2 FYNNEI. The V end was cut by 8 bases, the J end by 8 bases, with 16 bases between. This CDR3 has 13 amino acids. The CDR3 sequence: CASLSEGLDEQFF. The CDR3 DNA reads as TGTGCCAGCTTATCAGAGGGTCTCGATGAGCAGTTCTTC.